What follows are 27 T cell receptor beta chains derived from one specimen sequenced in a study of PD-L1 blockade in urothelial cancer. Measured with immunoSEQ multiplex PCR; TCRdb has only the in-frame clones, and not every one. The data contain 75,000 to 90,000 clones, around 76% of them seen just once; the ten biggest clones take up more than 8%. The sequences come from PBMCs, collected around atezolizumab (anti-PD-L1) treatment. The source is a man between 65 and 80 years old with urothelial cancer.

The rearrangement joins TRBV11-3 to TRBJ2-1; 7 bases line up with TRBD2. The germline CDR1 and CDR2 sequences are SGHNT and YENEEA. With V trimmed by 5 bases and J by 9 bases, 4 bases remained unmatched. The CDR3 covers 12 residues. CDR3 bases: TGTGCCAGCAGCCCTAGCGGATTTGAGCAGTTCTTC. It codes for CASSPSGFEQFF.

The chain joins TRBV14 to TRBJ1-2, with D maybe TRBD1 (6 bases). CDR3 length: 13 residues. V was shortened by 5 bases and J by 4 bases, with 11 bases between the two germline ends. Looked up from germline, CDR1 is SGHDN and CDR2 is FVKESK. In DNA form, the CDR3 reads TGTGCCAGCAGCTACGACAGGAGCTATGGCTACACCTTC. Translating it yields CASSYDRSYGYTF.

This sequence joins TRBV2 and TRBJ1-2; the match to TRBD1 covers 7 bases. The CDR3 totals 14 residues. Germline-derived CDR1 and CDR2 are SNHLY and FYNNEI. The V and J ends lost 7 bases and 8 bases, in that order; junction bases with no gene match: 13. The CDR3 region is CASKIDRDSGGYTF. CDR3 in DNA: TGTGCCAGCAAAATTGACCGGGACAGTGGCGGCTACACCTTC.

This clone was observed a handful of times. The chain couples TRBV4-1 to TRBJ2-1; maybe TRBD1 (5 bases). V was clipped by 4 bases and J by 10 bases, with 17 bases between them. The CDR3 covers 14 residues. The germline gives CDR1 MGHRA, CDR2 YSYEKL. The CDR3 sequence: CASSPQKQVVEQFF. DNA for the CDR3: TGCGCCAGCAGCCCTCAAAAACAGGTCGTGGAGCAGTTCTTC.

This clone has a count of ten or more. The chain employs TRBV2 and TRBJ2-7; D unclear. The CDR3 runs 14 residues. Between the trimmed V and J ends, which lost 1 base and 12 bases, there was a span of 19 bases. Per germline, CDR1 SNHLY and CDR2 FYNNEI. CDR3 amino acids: CASSEGRARAPGYF. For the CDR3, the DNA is TGTGCCAGCAGTGAAGGGAGAGCACGCGCTCCGGGGTACTTC.

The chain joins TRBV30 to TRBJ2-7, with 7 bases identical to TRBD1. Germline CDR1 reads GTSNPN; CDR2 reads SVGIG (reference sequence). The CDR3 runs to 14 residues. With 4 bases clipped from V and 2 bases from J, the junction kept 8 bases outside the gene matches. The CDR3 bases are TGTGCCTGGAACTCCCCAGGGGGAACCTACGAGCAGTACTTC. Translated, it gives CAWNSPGGTYEQYF.

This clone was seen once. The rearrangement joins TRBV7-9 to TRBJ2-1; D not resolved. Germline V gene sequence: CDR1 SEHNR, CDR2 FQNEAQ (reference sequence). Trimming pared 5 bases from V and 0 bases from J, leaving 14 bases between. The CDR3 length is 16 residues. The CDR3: CASSQGGTRSYNEQFF. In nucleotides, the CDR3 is TGTGCCAGCAGCCAAGGCGGCACCCGCTCCTACAATGAGCAGTTCTTC.

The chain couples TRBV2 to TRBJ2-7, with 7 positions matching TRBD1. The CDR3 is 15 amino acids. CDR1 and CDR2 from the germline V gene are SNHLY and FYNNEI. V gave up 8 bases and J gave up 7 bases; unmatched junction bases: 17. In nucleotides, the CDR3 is TGTGCCAGCGAGGGTGGTACAGGGGATTTCGGAGAGCAGTACTTC. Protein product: CASEGGTGDFGEQYF.

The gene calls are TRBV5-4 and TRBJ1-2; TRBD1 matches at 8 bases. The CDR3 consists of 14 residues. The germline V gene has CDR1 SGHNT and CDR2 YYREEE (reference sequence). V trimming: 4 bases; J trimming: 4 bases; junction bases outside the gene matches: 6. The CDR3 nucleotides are TGTGCCAGCAGCCCGGACAGGGTCAGCTATGGCTACACCTTC. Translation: CASSPDRVSYGYTF.

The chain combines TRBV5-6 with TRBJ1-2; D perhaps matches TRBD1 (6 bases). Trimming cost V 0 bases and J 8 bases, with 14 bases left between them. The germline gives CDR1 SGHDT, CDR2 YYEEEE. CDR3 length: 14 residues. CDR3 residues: CASSLGGGASGYTF. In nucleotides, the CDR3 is TGTGCCAGCAGCTTGGGCGGGGGCGCCTCAGGCTACACCTTC.

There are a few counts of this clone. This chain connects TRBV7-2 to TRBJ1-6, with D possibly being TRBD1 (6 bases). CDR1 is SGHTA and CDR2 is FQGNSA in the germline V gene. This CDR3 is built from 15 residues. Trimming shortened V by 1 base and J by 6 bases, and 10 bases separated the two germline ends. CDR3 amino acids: CASSLDGQPNSPLHF. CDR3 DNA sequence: TGTGCCAGCAGCTTAGATGGACAGCCTAATTCACCCCTCCACTTT.

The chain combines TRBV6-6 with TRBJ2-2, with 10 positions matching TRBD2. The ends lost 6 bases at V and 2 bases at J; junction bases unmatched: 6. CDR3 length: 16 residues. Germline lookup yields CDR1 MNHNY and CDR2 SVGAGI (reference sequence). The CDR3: CASSFPSGGNTGELFF. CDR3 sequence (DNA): TGTGCCAGCAGCTTTCCTAGCGGGGGAAACACCGGGGAGCTGTTTTTT.

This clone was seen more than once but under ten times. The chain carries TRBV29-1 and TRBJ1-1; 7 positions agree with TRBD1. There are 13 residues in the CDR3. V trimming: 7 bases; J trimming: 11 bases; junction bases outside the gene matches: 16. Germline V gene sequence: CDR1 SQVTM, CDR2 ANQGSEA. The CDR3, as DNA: TGCAGCGCTATAACAGGGGAGGCAGGTATTGCTTTCTTT. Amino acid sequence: CSAITGEAGIAFF.

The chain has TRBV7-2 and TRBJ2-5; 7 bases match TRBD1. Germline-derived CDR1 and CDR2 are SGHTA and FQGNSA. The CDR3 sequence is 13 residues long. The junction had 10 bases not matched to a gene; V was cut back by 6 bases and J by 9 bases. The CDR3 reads CASRPDRVGAQYF. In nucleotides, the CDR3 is TGTGCCAGCAGGCCTGACAGGGTAGGGGCCCAGTACTTC.

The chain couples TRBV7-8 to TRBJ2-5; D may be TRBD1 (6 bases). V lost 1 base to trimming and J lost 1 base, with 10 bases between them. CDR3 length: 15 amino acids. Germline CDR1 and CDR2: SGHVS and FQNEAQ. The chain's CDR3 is CASSLGQAAQETQYF. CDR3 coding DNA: TGTGCCAGCAGCTTAGGACAGGCAGCCCAAGAGACCCAGTACTTC.

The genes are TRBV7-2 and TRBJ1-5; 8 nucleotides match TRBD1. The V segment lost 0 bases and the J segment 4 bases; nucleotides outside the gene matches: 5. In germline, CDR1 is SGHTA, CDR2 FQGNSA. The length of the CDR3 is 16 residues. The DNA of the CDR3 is TGTGCCAGCAGCTTAGCGATTGACAGGGGAAATCAGCCCCAGCATTTT. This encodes CASSLAIDRGNQPQHF.

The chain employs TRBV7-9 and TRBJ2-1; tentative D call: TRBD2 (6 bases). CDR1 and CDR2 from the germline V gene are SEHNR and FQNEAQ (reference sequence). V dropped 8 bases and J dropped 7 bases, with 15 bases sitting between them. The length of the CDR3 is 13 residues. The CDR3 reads CASVTQSGNEQFF. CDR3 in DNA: TGTGCCAGCGTTACTCAAAGCGGGAATGAGCAGTTCTTC.

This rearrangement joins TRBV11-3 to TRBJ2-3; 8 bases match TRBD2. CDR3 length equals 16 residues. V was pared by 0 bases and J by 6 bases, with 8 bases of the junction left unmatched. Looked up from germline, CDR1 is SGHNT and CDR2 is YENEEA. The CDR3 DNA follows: TGTGCCAGCAGCTTAGAGCAGCGGGAGTACGGGGATACGCAGTATTTT. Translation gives CASSLEQREYGDTQYF.

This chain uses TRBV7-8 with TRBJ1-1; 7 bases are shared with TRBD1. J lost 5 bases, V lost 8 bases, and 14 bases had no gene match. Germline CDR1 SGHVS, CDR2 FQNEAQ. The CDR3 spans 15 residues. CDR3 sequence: CASRMMGQTVTEAFF. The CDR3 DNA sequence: TGTGCCAGCCGGATGATGGGACAGACAGTAACTGAAGCTTTCTTT.

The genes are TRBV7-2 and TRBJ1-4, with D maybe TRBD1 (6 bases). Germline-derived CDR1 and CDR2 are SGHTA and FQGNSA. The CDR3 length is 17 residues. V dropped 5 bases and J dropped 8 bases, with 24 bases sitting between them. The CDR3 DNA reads TGTGCCAGCAGCCCCTCCCAAGCCGGACAGCTAGGGGAAAAACTGTTTTTT. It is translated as CASSPSQAGQLGEKLFF.

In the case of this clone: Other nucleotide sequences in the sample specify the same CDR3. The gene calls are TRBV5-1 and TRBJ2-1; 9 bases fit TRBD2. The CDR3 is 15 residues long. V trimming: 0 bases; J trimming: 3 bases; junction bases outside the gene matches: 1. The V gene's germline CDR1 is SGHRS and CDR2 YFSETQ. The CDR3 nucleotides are TGCGCCAGCAGCTTGGGTAGCGGGAGCTACAATGAGCAGTTCTTC. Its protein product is CASSLGSGSYNEQFF.

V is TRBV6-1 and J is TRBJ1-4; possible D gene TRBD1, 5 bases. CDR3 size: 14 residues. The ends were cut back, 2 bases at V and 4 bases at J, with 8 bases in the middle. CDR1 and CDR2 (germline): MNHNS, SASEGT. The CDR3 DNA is TGTGCCAGCAGTGAAAGACAGATTAATGAAAAACTGTTTTTT. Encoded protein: CASSERQINEKLFF.

DNA for the CDR3: TGCGCCAGCACCCCGGGACAGGGAAGGGATGAGCAGTTCTTC. Translating gives CASTPGQGRDEQFF. The chain recombines TRBV10-1 with TRBJ2-1; 9 bases agree with TRBD1. Germline assignment: CDR1 WNHNN and CDR2 SYGVQD (reference sequence). Unmatched junction bases numbered 9, after V lost 7 bases and J lost 8 bases. This CDR3 has 14 residues.

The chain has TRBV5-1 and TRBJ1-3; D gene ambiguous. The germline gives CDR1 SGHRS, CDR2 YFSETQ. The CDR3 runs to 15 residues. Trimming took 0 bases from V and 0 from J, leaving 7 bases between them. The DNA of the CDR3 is TGCGCCAGCAGCTTGGATACGGTCTCTGGAAACACCATATATTTT. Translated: CASSLDTVSGNTIYF.

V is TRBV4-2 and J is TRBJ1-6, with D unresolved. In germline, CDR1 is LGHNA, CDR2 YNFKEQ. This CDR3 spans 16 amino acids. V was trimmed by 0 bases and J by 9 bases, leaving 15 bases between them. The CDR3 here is CASSQESRGSGSPLHF. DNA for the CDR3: TGTGCCAGCAGCCAAGAATCACGAGGATCTGGTTCACCCCTCCACTTT.

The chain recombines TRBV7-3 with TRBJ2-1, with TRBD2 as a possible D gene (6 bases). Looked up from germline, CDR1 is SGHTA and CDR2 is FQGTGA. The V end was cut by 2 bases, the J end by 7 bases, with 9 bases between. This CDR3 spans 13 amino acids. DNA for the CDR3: TGTGCCAGCAGCTTAGCGGGGTTGAATGAGCAGTTCTTC. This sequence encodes CASSLAGLNEQFF.

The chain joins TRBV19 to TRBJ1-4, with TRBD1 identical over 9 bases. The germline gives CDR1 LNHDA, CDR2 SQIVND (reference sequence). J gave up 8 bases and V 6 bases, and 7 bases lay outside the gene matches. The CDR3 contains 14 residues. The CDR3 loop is CASRPWGQGEKLFF. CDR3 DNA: TGTGCCAGTAGACCCTGGGGACAGGGCGAAAAACTGTTTTTT.